This is a list of T cell receptor beta chains from one sample in a study of IL-32 and malignant T cell survival in cutaneous lymphoma. Libraries were prepared by immunoSEQ multiplex PCR; TCRdb keeps only in-frame clonotypes and omits some of them. The sample has a few thousand clones; 82% are singletons. Sample: blood, taken on day 0. Receptors originate from a human donor with cutaneous T cell lymphoma. Each CDR3 is given with its conserved first and last residue. Fields, in order: CDR3 DNA, CDR3 protein, clone size, V gene, D gene, J gene. The D gene is left open where the match is weak. Size is stated for part of the rows, as once, few or many counts, or as a class when the clone is expanded.

TGTGCCAGCAGCTTAGGGGGTACGGGCCTTGGCACAGATACGCAGTATTTT	CASSLGGTGLGTDTQYF	few	TRBV7-9	-	TRBJ2-3
TGTGCCAGCAGTCCCGGGACTAGCGGATACAATGAGCAGTTCTTC	CASSPGTSGYNEQFF	once	TRBV6-4	TRBD2	TRBJ2-1
TGTGCCAGCAGCCGCCCGGGACAAAGCACAGATACGCAGTATTTT	CASSRPGQSTDTQYF	-	TRBV5-8	-	TRBJ2-3
TGTGCCAGCAGCTTGGCCCGGGCCACAACAGATACGCAGTATTTT	CASSLARATTDTQYF	-	TRBV5-4	-	TRBJ2-3
TGTGCCAGCAGCTTAGACGGGGGGGAACCCTACAATGAGCAGTTCTTC	CASSLDGGEPYNEQFF	few	TRBV7-6	TRBD2	TRBJ2-1
TGTGCCAGCAGTTTGGCGGGAGGAAACAATGAGCAGTTCTTC	CASSLAGGNNEQFF	-	TRBV28	TRBD2	TRBJ2-1
TGCGCCAGCAGCCCACAGGGAATAGGTAGCGAGCAGTACTTC	CASSPQGIGSEQYF	-	TRBV4-3	-	TRBJ2-7
TGTGCCAGCAGCTTATCGGCCAGCATGAACACTGAAGCTTTCTTT	CASSLSASMNTEAFF	-	TRBV7-9	-	TRBJ1-1
TGTGCCAGCAGCTCAACTAGCGGGAGAAACGGCGAGCAGTACTTC	CASSSTSGRNGEQYF	large	TRBV13	TRBD2	TRBJ2-7
TGTGCCAGTAGTATAGTCGCAGGGTCAGAAAACATTCAGTACTTC	CASSIVAGSENIQYF	-	TRBV19	-	TRBJ2-4
TGTGCCAGCAGTTTATCCGCCTCCTACGAGCAGTACTTC	CASSLSASYEQYF	large	TRBV27	-	TRBJ2-7
TGTGCCAGCAGCCCAGCTGAGGGGGAAGGTCGGGCTGGGGCCAACGTCCTGACTTTC	CASSPAEGEGRAGANVLTF	-	TRBV7-2	-	TRBJ2-6
TGTGCCTGGAGCGATACAGGGAATCAGCCCCAGCATTTT	CAWSDTGNQPQHF	-	TRBV30	-	TRBJ1-5
TGTGCCAGCAGTTTACAGGGGAGGTCCTATAATTCACCCCTCCACTTT	CASSLQGRSYNSPLHF	-	TRBV27	-	TRBJ1-6
TGTGCCAGTAGCAAACAAGACTCCCCATCCACAGATACGCAGTATTTT	CASSKQDSPSTDTQYF	-	TRBV19	-	TRBJ2-3
TGCAGCGTTGCCCAACCCATGCAAGAGACCCAGTACTTC	CSVAQPMQETQYF	-	TRBV29-1	-	TRBJ2-5
TGTGCCAGCAGTTTGTCATCAGGCTATGGCTACACCTTC	CASSLSSGYGYTF	-	TRBV7-4	-	TRBJ1-2
TGTGCCAGCAGCTTAATGGGCAACTATGGCTACACCTTC	CASSLMGNYGYTF	-	TRBV7-1	-	TRBJ1-2
TGTGCCAGCAATCGTCCAGGGGGCGGAAACACTGAAGCTTTCTTT	CASNRPGGGNTEAFF	-	TRBV27	TRBD1	TRBJ1-1
TGTGCCAGCAGCGTAGAAGGGGAAGATACGCAGTATTTT	CASSVEGEDTQYF	-	TRBV9	-	TRBJ2-3
TGTGCCAGCAGTGAAGAAGTAGGTAGCAATCAGCCCCAGCATTTT	CASSEEVGSNQPQHF	-	TRBV2	-	TRBJ1-5
TGCGCCAGCAGCCAGTTAGCGGGAGTTATAAATGAGCAGTTCTTC	CASSQLAGVINEQFF	-	TRBV4-3	TRBD2	TRBJ2-1
TGTGCCAGCAGTTTACCGGGAGACATGAACACTGAAGCTTTCTTT	CASSLPGDMNTEAFF	-	TRBV28	-	TRBJ1-1
TGTGCCAGCAGCCAAGTAGGCAGGTTCTACGAGCAGTACTTC	CASSQVGRFYEQYF	few	TRBV14	-	TRBJ2-7
TGCGCCAGCAGTGAGGCCCAAGAGACCCAGTACTTC	CASSEAQETQYF	-	TRBV10-2	-	TRBJ2-5
TGTGCCAGCAGCCCCTCGCGGACAGGGGAATTGGAGTATTTT	CASSPSRTGELEYF	-	TRBV25-1	TRBD1	TRBJ2-3
TGTGCCAGCGTGGGGACAGGGTATCACGAGCAGTACTTC	CASVGTGYHEQYF	once	TRBV10-3	TRBD1	TRBJ2-7
TGTGCCAGTAGGGACGCCGGGACCGGGGGAAACACTGAAGCTTTCTTT	CASRDAGTGGNTEAFF	-	TRBV19	-	TRBJ1-1
TGTGCCAGCAGCACCGGACAGGGGAACACTGAAGCTTTCTTT	CASSTGQGNTEAFF	-	TRBV21-1	-	TRBJ1-1
TGCGCCAGCAGTAACACCTACTATGGCTACACCTTC	CASSNTYYGYTF	few	TRBV10-2	-	TRBJ1-2
TGTGCCAGCAGCGCCCTACCGGGACTAGCTCCGTACGAGCAGTACTTC	CASSALPGLAPYEQYF	once	TRBV9	TRBD2	TRBJ2-7
TGCGCCAGCAGCCAAGTAGTTGACGGTTATACGCAGTATTTT	CASSQVVDGYTQYF	-	TRBV4-1	-	TRBJ2-3
TGTGCCAGCAGTCCCGGGACTAGCGGCCACAATGAGCAGTTCTTC	CASSPGTSGHNEQFF	-	TRBV27	TRBD2	TRBJ2-1